The present T cell receptor (beta chain) was sequenced within a study of T-cell reconstitution after alpha-beta-depleted transplantation in children. The CDR3 is 13 amino acids. V was trimmed by 4 bases and J by 6 bases, leaving 12 bases between them. Points from the study as a whole: Once a year had passed after transplant, T-cell counts and diversity came mostly from newly produced T cells.

This clonotype was detected only a few times. Its target is unknown. The TCRbeta library incorporated unique molecular identifiers. TCRdb recomputed calls from the PCR reads with MiXCR, one row per CDR3 protein. Of around 490,000 distinct CDR3 sequences listed, roughly 10% are singletons. The TCR sequence derives from a female patient aged 2-15 years who had a stem cell transplant for aplastic anemia, so the T cells may come from the graft donor. Sequences were derived from PBMCs, mostly from graft donor cells, sampled 180 days after TCRalphabeta/CD19-depleted stem cell transplant. This rearrangement joins TRBV12-3 or TRBV12-4 to TRBJ1-1, with D uncertain. The CDR3 loop is CASSWRPGAEAFF. In nucleotides, the CDR3 is TGTGCCAGCAGTTGGAGACCGGGCGCTGAAGCTTTCTTT.